One and the same sample provided the 7 T cell receptor beta chains below, sequenced in a study of spatial heterogeneity in lung cancer. TCRdb re-called the 5' RACE reads with MiXCR, one entry per CDR3 protein. The sample consists of just under 95,000 distinct CDR3 sequences, about 12% of them appearing once. Time point of the sample: sample taken at primary tumor resection. Sample: PBMCs, taken at surgery. The receptors come from a male donor with early-stage non-small cell lung cancer.

A few counts support this clonotype. This chain uses TRBV28 with TRBJ2-7, with D possibly matching TRBD1 (6 bases). The CDR3 has 16 amino acids. V was cut by 10 bases and J by 0 bases, with 22 bases left in between. Looked up from germline, CDR1 is MDHEN and CDR2 is SYDVKM. The CDR3 DNA is TGTGCCACCGCTGACCCAGGGGCTATACTCTCCTACGAGCAGTACTTC. This gives the protein CATADPGAILSYEQYF.

This clonotype was observed at least ten times. The CDR3: CASSFSPSSSYEQYF. The CDR3 nucleotides are TGTGCCAGCAGTTTTTCCCCCTCTAGCTCCTACGAGCAGTACTTC. The chain links TRBV12-3 or TRBV12-4 to TRBJ2-7; D is unresolved. This CDR3 region has 15 residues. The ends were cut back, 3 bases at V and 0 bases at J, with 12 bases in the middle.

This chain uses TRBV29-1 with TRBJ1-1; D may be TRBD1 (6 bases). The CDR3 has 14 residues. V dropped 4 bases and J dropped 2 bases, with 14 bases sitting between them. The germline V gene has CDR1 SQVTM and CDR2 ANQGSEA. CDR3 coding DNA: TGCAGCGTTGGGCCGGGACACCCTAACACTGAAGCTTTCTTT. Translated, it gives CSVGPGHPNTEAFF. Looking up the rest from reference TRBV29-1 and TRBJ1-1 gives the full variable domain: SAVISQKPSRDICQRGTSLTIQCQVDSQVTMMFWYRQQPGQSLTLIATANQGSEATYESGFVIDKFPISRPNLTFSTLTVSNMSPEDSSIYLCSVGPGHPNTEAFFGQGTRLTVV.

This clonotype was seen a few times. The chain links TRBV7-2 to TRBJ2-3; 8 nucleotides match TRBD1. Unmatched junction bases numbered 15, after V lost 6 bases and J lost 10 bases. In germline, CDR1 is SGHTA, CDR2 FQGNSA. The CDR3 extends over 15 amino acids. This CDR3 is CASRDLGTGERAQYF. The CDR3 DNA sequence: TGTGCCAGCAGAGACCTTGGGACAGGAGAGAGGGCGCAGTATTTT.

This clonotype has just a few counts. J is TRBJ2-1 and V is TRBV7-3; 10 nucleotides agree with TRBD1. The CDR3 loop spans 16 amino acids. Trimming cost V 5 bases and J 2 bases; bases outside gene matches: 6. Per germline, CDR1 SGHTA and CDR2 FQGTGA. In nucleotides, the CDR3 is TGTGCCAGCAGCCCGGGGACAGGGGAGACCTACAATGAGCAGTTCTTC. It codes for CASSPGTGETYNEQFF.

This clonotype came up a few times. V usage is TRBV29-1 and J usage is TRBJ2-7; D tentatively reads TRBD1 or TRBD2 (5 bases each). Germline V lookup: CDR1 SQVTM, CDR2 ANQGSEA. The ends were cut back, 2 bases at V and 9 bases at J, with 20 bases in the middle. The CDR3 has 14 amino acids. Here the CDR3 reads CSVETARDRLLQYF. CDR3 DNA: TGCAGCGTTGAAACGGCGAGGGACCGGTTATTGCAGTACTTC.

The sample holds a few counts of this clonotype. The CDR3 DNA is TGTGCCAGCAGCTTGCGACTAGCGGGAGGAGAGACCCAGTACTTC. Amino acid sequence: CASSLRLAGGETQYF. The rearrangement joins TRBV5-5 to TRBJ2-5; 13 bases are shared with TRBD2. CDR1 is SGHKS, CDR2 YYEKEE, per germline (reference sequence). V lost 1 base to trimming and J lost 4 bases; unmatched junction nucleotides: 1. The CDR3 extends over 15 amino acids.